This T cell receptor (beta chain) is drawn from a study of T cell responses to AZD1222 COVID-19 vaccine. Regarding the study as a whole: Increases in Spike-specific TCR breadth and depth were seen after two AZD1222 doses. Donors were largely white British and mainly female; clonal diversity was possibly underestimated. Regions 160-218 and 743-854 dominated among vaccine-associated CD4 TCRs spanning spike.

The CDR3 totals 14 residues. The V and J ends lost 5 bases and 4 bases, in that order; junction bases with no gene match: 5. Germline V gene lookup returns CDR1 MNHEY and CDR2 SMNVEV (reference sequence). Produced via immunoSEQ multiplex PCR; TCRdb's table is partial and in-frame only. The sample records 120,000 or so clones, more than 75% being singletons. This clone occurred a few times. Its antigen is still unknown. Second doses that came at about 4 or about 12 weeks were put together. The material sequenced was peripheral blood, taken 28 days after the second AZD1222 dose. This clonotype originated in an adult who received the AZD1222 COVID-19 vaccine. The genes are TRBV27 and TRBJ2-7; 10 nucleotides agree with TRBD1. This CDR3 is CASSARQGAYEQYF. The CDR3 nucleotides read TGTGCCAGCAGTGCCCGACAGGGGGCTTACGAGCAGTACTTC.